These T cell receptor beta chains were read from a single sample in a study of T cell repertoires in cytomegalovirus infection. In TCRdb, the reads were re-called with MiXCR into one record per CDR3 protein. The data show around 500,000 distinct CDR3 sequences, 40% to 50% seen once. These receptors have no identified antigens. The source was cultured PBMCs, collected from culture after CMV antigen stimulation. Receptors originate from a human donor in good health (CMV status not recorded). Some clones in this sample may be carry-over from other donors' samples. Both conserved end residues are part of each CDR3. The D gene is left open where the match is weak.

j_call d_call v_call cdr3_aa
TRBJ1-2 . TRBV12-3/TRBV12-4 CASSLAVGFASGYTF
TRBJ1-3 . TRBV6-6 CASSYSPHQGNTIYF
TRBJ1-1 . TRBV11-2 CASSQQGSTEAFF
TRBJ2-3 . TRBV6-5 CASSYSLGYTDTQYF
TRBJ2-5 . TRBV7-2 CASSPPGLKETQYF
TRBJ2-5 TRBD1 TRBV7-2 CATTDRGETQYF
TRBJ2-1 . TRBV7-9 CASSLQGTGNEQFF
TRBJ1-3 . TRBV12-3/TRBV12-4 CASSLYGVEGNTIYF
TRBJ1-2 . TRBV29-1 CSAGVIDRVRGYTF
TRBJ2-1 . TRBV6-6 CAGSYRGGSSSYNEQFF
TRBJ2-7 . TRBV7-2 CASSHILGSYEQYF
TRBJ2-5 . TRBV7-8 CASSLPGAGRYKETQYF
TRBJ1-5 TRBD1 TRBV12-3/TRBV12-4 CASSFRGSYQPQHF
TRBJ2-7 TRBD2 TRBV7-8 CASSTRLGLAGGSYEQYF
TRBJ2-3 . TRBV7-8 CASSLVPGLTDTQYF
TRBJ2-5 . TRBV28 CASSSKTRPQETQYF
TRBJ1-5 . TRBV12-3/TRBV12-4 CASSPPQGQPQHF
TRBJ2-7 TRBD1 TRBV5-4 CASSLASGQSYEQYF
TRBJ2-3 TRBD1 TRBV5-4 CASSGGTGYGDTQYF
TRBJ1-5 TRBD1 TRBV28 CASSLFPGGGQPQHF
TRBJ2-5 . TRBV7-6 CASSQNGVAQETQYF
TRBJ1-1 TRBD1 TRBV12-3/TRBV12-4 CASSSTGESMNTEAFF
TRBJ2-3 . TRBV7-6 CASSSPGSDTQYF
TRBJ1-2 TRBD1 TRBV27 CASSLTQGGYGYTF
TRBJ2-3 . TRBV7-2 CASSLRRTGRADTQYF
TRBJ1-2 . TRBV12-3/TRBV12-4 CASSSAYRRDYGYTF
TRBJ1-5 TRBD1 TRBV20-1 CSARRNRGMSNQPQHF
TRBJ1-5 TRBD1 TRBV2 CASSVDRGHQPQHF
TRBJ1-4 TRBD1 TRBV20-1 CSACPSTGALNEKLFF